This T cell receptor beta chain was found in a study of T cell responses to AZD1222 COVID-19 vaccine. Study results and limitations: Seropositive at baseline were only a handful of AZD1222 recipients. Unmutated variant regions are reportedly targeted by nearly half of spike-specific TCRs. Clonal diversity was possibly underestimated, and the donors were mostly white British, with more females.

As regards this clone: Its specificity is not known.

The repertoire was sequenced with immunoSEQ multiplex PCR; TCRdb's copy has only in-frame clones and lacks some. The sample contains roughly 66,000 clones, more than 75% of which appear only once. This CDR3 has 17 residues. V lost 1 base and J lost 0, with 14 bases in between. In germline, CDR1 is SGHTS, CDR2 YDEGEE. The receptor comes from an adult who received the MenACWY meningococcal vaccine as a control. Material: peripheral blood, obtained 28 days after the second dose of the MenACWY control vaccine. This chain joins TRBV5-8 and TRBJ1-3, with TRBD1 as a possible D gene (5 bases). The CDR3 loop reads CASSLRVRAFSGNTIYF. CDR3 DNA sequence: TGTGCCAGCAGCTTGCGAGTCAGGGCTTTCTCTGGAAACACCATATATTTT.